Reported below is one T cell receptor (beta chain). Its matching antigen is unknown. These data come from a study of shared clonotypes between healthy human individuals. Findings and limits, study-wide: Relative to memory subsets, naive subsets generally showed larger estimated richness.

Between the trimmed V and J ends, which lost 3 bases and 2 bases, there was a span of 15 bases. Germline V CDR1 and CDR2: SNHLY, FYNNEI. The CDR3 spans 16 residues. Profiled with immunoSEQ multiplex PCR; TCRdb holds only in-frame clones, not every one. The table has 400,000 to 600,000 clones, roughly 95% seen once; the top ten hold about 0.06%. The chain is built from TRBV2 and TRBJ2-3, with D possibly TRBD2 on 6 matching bases. Sequenced input: naive CD4+ T cells sorted from blood. Described subset: CD45RA+ positively selected. The source of this sequence is a woman in her 30s in good health. The CDR3 DNA sequence: TGTGCCAGCAGTGATGGAGGGCGGGGTAACACAGATACGCAGTATTTT. Its translation: CASSDGGRGNTDTQYF.